This record covers a single TCR beta chain. What it binds is not known. V was cut by 6 bases and J by 0 bases, with 12 bases left in between. The germline V gene encodes CDR1 MNHEY and CDR2 SVGAGI. This CDR3 comprises 15 residues. The sample comes from a study of identical twins. General study findings and limits: In drawing conclusions, the study used cross-sectional statistical analysis and did not follow the same donors.

Healthy Caucasian donors formed the entire cohort. Template switching added a universal primer binding site, and final cDNA carried unique molecular identifiers. TCRdb re-derived calls from the 5' RACE reads in MiXCR, one entry per CDR3 protein. The table records some 230,000 distinct CDR3 sequences, approximately 5.9% of them present only once. This sample was also put to use in a study of T cells expressing NK-cell markers.

The source material was CD8+ T cells sorted from blood. This sequence was found in a young woman in good health. This chain uses TRBV6-5 with TRBJ2-1; D might be TRBD2 (6 bases). The CDR3 reads CASSSRGSSYNEQFF. In DNA, the CDR3 is TGTGCCAGCAGCTCTCGGGGGAGCTCCTACAATGAGCAGTTCTTC.